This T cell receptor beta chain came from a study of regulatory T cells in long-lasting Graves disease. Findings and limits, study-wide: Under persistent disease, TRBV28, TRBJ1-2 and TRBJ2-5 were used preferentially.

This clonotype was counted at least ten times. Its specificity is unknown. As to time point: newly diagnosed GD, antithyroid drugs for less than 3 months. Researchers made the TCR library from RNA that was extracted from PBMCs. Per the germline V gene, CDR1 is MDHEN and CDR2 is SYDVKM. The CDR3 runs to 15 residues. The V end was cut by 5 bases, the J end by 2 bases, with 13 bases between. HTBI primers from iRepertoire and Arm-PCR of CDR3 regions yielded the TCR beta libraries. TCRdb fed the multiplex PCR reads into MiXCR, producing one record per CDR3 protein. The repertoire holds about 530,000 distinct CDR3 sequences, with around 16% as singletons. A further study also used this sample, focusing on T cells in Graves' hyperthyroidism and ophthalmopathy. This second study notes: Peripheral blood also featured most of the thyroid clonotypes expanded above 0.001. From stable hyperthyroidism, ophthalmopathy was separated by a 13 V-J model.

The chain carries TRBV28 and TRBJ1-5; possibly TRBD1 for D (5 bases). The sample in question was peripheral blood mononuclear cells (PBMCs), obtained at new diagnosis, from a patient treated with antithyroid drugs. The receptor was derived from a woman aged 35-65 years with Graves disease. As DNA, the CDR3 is TGTGCCAGCAGTCTGGGGGGTATGGGCAATCAGCCCCAGCATTTT. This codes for CASSLGGMGNQPQHF. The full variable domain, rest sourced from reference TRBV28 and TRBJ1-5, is DVKVTQSSRYLVKRTGEKVFLECVQDMDHENMFWYRQDPGLGLRLIYFSYDVKMKEKGDIPEGYSVSREKKERFSLILESASTNQTSMYLCASSLGGMGNQPQHFGDGTRLSIL.